This T cell receptor beta chain was documented in a study of OX40 agonist ivuxolimab in advanced cancers. In terms of the full investigation: Ivuxolimab was a fully human IgG2 agonistic monoclonal antibody targeting the costimulatory receptor OX40 (CD134). Peripheral TCRbeta sequencing was intended to test whether TCR sequence diversity was altered and clonal T-cell expansion was caused by ivuxolimab. The paper describes the monotherapy dose-escalation part (N = 52 patients) of the phase I trial of ivuxolimab. Prior anti-PD-1, anti-PD-L1 or anti-CTLA-4 therapy was permitted, and checkpoint inhibitors had been received by less than 45% of dose-escalation patients. Of the roughly 51 dose-escalation patients, hepatocellular carcinoma was present in about 20, melanoma in around 15, renal cell carcinoma in 9 and head and neck cancer in 9. Partial responses were achieved by three dose-escalation patients, of whom one had hepatocellular carcinoma and two had cutaneous melanoma. The dose-escalation cohort was about 86% male with a mean age of roughly 62 years, ranging from roughly 23 to 90. Intravenous ivuxolimab was administered to patients every 2 weeks at six dose levels: 0.01, 0.1, 0.3, 1.5, 3 and 10 mg/kg.

Results and caveats for the whole study, not just this receptor: Low levels of normalized T-cell clonal expansion were also seen in some patients who did not respond. In the 0.1-3.0 mg/kg groups, partial responders had among the lowest normalized peripheral clonal expansion, particularly in CD8+ T cells. The antigen specificity of the peripheral T cells that underwent clonal expansion was not determined. At doses of 0.1 to 3.0 mg/kg, clonal expansion of both CD4+ and CD8+ blood T cells was observed from baseline to week 6. On average, CD8+ T cells showed more expanded clones than CD4+ T cells after ivuxolimab.

Genomic DNA was extracted from sorted cells for sequencing of the TCRbeta CDR3 region. TCRbeta CDR3 regions were sequenced using the immunoSEQ Assay. TCRdb re-hosts the immuneACCESS table, in-frame sequences only. Its copies lack some clones; in the studies checked, an unresolved V gene accounts for under half of them, and the cause for the rest is not known. The sample yields 100,000 to 130,000 clones; around 93% were counted once. The top ten constitute over 0.6% of the sample. The germline V gene encodes CDR1 SGHTA and CDR2 FQGTGA. Spanning cysteine to phenylalanine, the CDR3 consists of 15 amino acids. Only the CDR3 DNA is retained, 45 bases long and in frame from the first base. Patients with autoimmune disease history or receiving systemic immunosuppression were excluded from the trial. Peripheral blood for TCR sequencing was collected from all dose cohorts at baseline, on cycle 4 day 1, and on cycle 7 day 1. The samples were taken from a phase I, first-in-human, multicenter, open-label dose-escalation trial of ivuxolimab. Adults with locally advanced or metastatic head and neck squamous cell, hepatocellular, melanoma or renal cell carcinoma were enrolled in the trial. Before TCR sequencing, CD4+ T cells and CD8+ T cells from peripheral blood were sorted into separate populations.

In the case of this clone: No antigen is known for it. One end of the junction fails to match germline, which may point to a read error.

This TCR came from an adult with an advanced solid tumor such as melanoma, head and neck, liver or kidney cancer. The material sequenced was CD4+ or CD8+ T cells sorted from blood, taken in a trial of the OX40 agonist ivuxolimab. The chain uses TRBV7-3 and TRBJ1-4, with 7 central nucleotides matching TRBD1. The nucleotide sequence reads TGTGCCAGCAGCCTAACAGGGGCCCCAAATGAAAAACTGTTTTTT. The encoded protein is CASSLTGAPNEKLFF.